The source of this TCR beta chain is a study of cytomegalovirus exposure and HLA in healthy donors. Germline CDR1 and CDR2: LGHNA and YNFKEQ. V was trimmed by 0 bases and J by 4 bases, leaving 12 bases between them. This CDR3 is 15 amino acids long. A multiplex PCR was run with 60 Vbeta primers and 13 Jbeta primers. Measured with immunoSEQ multiplex PCR; TCRdb has only the in-frame clones, and not every one. The table shows some 69,000 clones, with 65% to 70% occurring only once. The receptor was derived from a male donor in good health and CMV-seropositive. The V and J genes are TRBV4-2 and TRBJ2-5, with D hard to call. The sequencing sample was made of PBMCs. The CDR3 loop is CASSQEYGGRETQYF. The CDR3 region has the DNA TGTGCCAGCAGCCAAGAATATGGCGGAAGAGAGACCCAGTACTTC.